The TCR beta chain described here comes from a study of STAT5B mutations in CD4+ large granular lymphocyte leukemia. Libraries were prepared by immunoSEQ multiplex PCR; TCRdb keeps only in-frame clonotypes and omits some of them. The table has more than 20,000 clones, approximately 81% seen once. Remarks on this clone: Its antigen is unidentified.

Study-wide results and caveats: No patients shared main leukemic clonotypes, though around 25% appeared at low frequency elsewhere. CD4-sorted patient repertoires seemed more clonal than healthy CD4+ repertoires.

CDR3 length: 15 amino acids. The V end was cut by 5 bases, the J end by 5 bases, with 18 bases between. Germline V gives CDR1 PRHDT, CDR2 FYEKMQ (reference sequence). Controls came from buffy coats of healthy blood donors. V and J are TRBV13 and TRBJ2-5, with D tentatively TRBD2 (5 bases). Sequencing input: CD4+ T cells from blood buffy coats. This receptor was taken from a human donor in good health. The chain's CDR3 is CASSPKPTSGETQYF. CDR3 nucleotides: TGTGCCAGCAGCCCAAAGCCCACTAGTGGGGAGACCCAGTACTTC.